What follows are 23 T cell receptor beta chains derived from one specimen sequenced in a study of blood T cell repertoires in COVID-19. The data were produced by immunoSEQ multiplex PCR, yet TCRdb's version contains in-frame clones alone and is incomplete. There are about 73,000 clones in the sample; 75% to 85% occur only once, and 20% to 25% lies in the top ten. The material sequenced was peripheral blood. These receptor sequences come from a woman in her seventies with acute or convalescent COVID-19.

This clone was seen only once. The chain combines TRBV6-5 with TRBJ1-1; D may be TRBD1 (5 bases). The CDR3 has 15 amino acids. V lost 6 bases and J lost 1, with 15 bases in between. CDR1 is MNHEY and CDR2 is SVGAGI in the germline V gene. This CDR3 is CASSSRRQSNTEAFF. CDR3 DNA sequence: TGTGCCAGCAGCTCAAGGAGACAGTCGAACACTGAAGCTTTCTTT.

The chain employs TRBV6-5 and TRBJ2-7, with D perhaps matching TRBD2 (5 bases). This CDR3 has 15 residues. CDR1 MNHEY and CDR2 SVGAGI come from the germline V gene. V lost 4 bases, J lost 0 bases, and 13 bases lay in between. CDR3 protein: CASSLERKPSYEQYF. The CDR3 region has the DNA TGTGCCAGCAGTTTAGAGCGGAAGCCCTCCTACGAGCAGTACTTC.

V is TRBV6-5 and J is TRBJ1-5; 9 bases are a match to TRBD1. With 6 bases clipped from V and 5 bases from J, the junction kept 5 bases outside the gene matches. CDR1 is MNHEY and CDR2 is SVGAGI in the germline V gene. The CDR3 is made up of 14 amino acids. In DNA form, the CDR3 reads TGTGCCAGCAGCAGAACAGGGGGCTATCAGCCCCAGCATTTT. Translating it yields CASSRTGGYQPQHF.

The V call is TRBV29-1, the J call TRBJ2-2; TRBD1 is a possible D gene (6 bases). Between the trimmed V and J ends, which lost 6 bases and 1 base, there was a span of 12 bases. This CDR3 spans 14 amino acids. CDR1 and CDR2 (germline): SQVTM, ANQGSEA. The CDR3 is CSVRGQMNTGELFF. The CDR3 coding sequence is TGCAGCGTCCGAGGACAGATGAACACCGGGGAGCTGTTTTTT.

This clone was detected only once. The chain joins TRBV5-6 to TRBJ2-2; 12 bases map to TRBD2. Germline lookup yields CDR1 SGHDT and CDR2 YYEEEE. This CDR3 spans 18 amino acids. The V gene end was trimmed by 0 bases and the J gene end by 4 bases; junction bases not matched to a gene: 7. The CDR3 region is CASSLVTSGRMVTGELFF. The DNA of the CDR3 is TGTGCCAGCAGCTTGGTTACTAGCGGGAGGATGGTCACCGGGGAGCTGTTTTTT. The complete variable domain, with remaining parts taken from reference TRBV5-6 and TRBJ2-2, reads DAGVTQSPTHLIKTRGQQVTLRCSPKSGHDTVSWYQQALGQGPQFIFQYYEEEERQRGNFPDRFSGHQFPNYSSELNVNALLLGDSALYLCASSLVTSGRMVTGELFFGEGSRLTVL.

CDR3 in amino acids: CASSPVKRTDTQYF. The CDR3 DNA sequence: TGTGCCAGCAGTCCGGTCAAACGCACAGATACGCAGTATTTT. The chain combines TRBV5-4 with TRBJ2-3; D call uncertain. This CDR3 comprises 14 residues. V gave up 5 bases and J gave up 1 base, with 11 bases separating them. Per the germline V gene, CDR1 is SGHNT and CDR2 is YYREEE (reference sequence).

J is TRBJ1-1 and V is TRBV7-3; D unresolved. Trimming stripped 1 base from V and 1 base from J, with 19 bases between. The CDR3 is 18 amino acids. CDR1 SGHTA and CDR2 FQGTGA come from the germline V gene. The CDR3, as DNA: TGTGCCAGCAGCTTAAAGAGCCATAGTAGCCCTGGGAACACTGAAGCTTTCTTT. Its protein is CASSLKSHSSPGNTEAFF.

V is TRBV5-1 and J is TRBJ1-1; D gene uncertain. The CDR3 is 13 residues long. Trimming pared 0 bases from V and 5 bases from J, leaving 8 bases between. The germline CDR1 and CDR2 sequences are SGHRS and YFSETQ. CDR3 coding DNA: TGCGCCAGCAGCTTGGGTGGGAGAACTGAAGCTTTCTTT. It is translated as CASSLGGRTEAFF.

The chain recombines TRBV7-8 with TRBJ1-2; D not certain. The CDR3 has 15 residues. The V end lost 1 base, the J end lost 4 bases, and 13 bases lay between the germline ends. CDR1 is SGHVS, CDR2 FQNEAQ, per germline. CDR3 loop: CASSLEQIALYGYTF. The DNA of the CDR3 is TGTGCCAGCAGCTTAGAACAAATCGCCCTCTATGGCTACACCTTC. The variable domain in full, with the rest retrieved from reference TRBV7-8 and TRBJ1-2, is GAGVSQSPRYKVAKRGQDVALRCDPISGHVSLFWYQQALGQGPEFLTYFQNEAQLDKSGLPSDRFFAERPEGSVSTLKIQRTQQEDSAVYLCASSLEQIALYGYTFGSGTRLTVV.

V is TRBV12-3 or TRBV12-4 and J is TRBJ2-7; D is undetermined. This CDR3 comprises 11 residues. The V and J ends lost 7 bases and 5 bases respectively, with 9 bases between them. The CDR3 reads CASTSTHEQYF. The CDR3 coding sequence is TGTGCCAGCACCTCTACCCACGAGCAGTACTTC.

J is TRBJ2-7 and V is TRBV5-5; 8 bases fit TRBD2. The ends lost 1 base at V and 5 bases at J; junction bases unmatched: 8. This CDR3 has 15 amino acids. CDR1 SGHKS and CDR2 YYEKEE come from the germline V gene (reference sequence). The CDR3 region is CASSLSRTSNNEQYF. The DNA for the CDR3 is TGTGCCAGCAGCTTGAGTAGGACTAGCAACAACGAGCAGTACTTC. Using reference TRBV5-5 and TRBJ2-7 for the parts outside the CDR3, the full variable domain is DAGVTQSPTHLIKTRGQQVTLRCSPISGHKSVSWYQQVLGQGPQFIFQYYEKEERGRGNFPDRFSARQFPNYSSELNVNALLLGDSALYLCASSLSRTSNNEQYFGPGTRLTVT.

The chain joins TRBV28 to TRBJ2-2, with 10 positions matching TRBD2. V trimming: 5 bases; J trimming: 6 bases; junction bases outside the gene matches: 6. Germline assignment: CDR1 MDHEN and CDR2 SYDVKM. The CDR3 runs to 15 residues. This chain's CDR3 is CASSLLAGDPGELFF. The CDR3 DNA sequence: TGTGCCAGCAGTCTCCTAGCGGGAGACCCCGGGGAGCTGTTTTTT.

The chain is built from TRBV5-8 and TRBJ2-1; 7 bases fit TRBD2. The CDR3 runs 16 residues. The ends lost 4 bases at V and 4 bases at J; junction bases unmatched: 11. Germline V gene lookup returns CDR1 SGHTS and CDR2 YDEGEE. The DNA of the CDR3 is TGTGCCAGCAGCCATCTGAGAGGGGAGGGTTACAATGAGCAGTTCTTC. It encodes CASSHLRGEGYNEQFF.

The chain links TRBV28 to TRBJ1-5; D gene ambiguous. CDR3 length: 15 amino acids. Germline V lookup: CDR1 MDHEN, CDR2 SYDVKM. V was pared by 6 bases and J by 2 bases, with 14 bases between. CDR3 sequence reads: CASSPTGWGNQPQHF. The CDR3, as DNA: TGTGCCAGCAGCCCCACGGGTTGGGGCAATCAGCCCCAGCATTTT.

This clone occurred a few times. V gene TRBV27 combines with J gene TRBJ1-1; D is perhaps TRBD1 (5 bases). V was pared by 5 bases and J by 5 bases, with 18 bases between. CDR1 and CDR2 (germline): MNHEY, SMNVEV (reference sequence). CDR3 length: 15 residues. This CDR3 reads CASSDPRQGRTEAFF. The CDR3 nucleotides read TGTGCCAGCAGTGATCCCCGCCAGGGTCGGACTGAAGCTTTCTTT.

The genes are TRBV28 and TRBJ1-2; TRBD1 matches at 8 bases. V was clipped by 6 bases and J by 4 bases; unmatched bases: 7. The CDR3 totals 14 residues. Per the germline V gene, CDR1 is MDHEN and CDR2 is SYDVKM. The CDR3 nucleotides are TGTGCCAGCAGAACCACCGGGACAGGCTATGGCTACACCTTC. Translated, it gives CASRTTGTGYGYTF.

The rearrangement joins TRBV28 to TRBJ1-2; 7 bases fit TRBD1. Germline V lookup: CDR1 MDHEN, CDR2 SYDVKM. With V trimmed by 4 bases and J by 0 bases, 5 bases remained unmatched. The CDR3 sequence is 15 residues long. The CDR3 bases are TGTGCCAGCAGTTCGAACGGACAGGCTAACTATGGCTACACCTTC. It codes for CASSSNGQANYGYTF.

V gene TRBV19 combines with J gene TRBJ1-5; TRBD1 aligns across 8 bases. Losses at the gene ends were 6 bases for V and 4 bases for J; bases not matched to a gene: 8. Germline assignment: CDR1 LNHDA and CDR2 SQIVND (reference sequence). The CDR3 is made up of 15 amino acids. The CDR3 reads CASSTDRARNQPQHF. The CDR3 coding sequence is TGTGCCAGTAGCACGGACAGGGCCCGGAATCAGCCCCAGCATTTT.

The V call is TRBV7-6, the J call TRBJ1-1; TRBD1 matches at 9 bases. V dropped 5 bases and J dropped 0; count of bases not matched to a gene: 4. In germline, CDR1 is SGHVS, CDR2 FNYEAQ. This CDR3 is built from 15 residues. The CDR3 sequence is CASSLGQGMNTEAFF. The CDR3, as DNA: TGTGCCAGCAGCCTCGGACAGGGGATGAACACTGAAGCTTTCTTT.

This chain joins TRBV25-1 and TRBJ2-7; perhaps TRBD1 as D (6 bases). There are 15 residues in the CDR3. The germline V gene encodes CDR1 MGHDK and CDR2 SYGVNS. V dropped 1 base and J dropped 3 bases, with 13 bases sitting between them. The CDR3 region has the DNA TGTGCCAGCAGTGAATGGGAGAGACAGGACTACGAGCAGTACTTC. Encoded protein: CASSEWERQDYEQYF.

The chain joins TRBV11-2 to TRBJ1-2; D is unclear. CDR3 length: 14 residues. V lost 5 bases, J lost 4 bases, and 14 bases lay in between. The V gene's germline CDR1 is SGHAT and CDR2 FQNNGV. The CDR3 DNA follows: TGTGCCAGCAGCCCCCCCCGAGGTGGCTATGGCTACACCTTC. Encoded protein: CASSPPRGGYGYTF. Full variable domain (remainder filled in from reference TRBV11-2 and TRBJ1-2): EAGVAQSPRYKIIEKRQSVAFWCNPISGHATLYWYQQILGQGPKLLIQFQNNGVVDDSQLPKDRFSAERLKGVDSTLKIQPAKLEDSAVYLCASSPPRGGYGYTFGSGTRLTVV.

This CDR3 is CASSTTGGAGGTEAFF. Written as DNA, the CDR3 is TGTGCCAGCAGCACCACAGGGGGCGCGGGGGGTACTGAAGCTTTCTTT. This chain connects TRBV7-6 to TRBJ1-1; 9 nucleotides line up with TRBD1. Trimming at V came to 5 bases and at J to 5 bases, leaving 12 bases not matched to a gene. Germline CDR1 is SGHVS and CDR2 is FNYEAQ. The CDR3 totals 16 residues.

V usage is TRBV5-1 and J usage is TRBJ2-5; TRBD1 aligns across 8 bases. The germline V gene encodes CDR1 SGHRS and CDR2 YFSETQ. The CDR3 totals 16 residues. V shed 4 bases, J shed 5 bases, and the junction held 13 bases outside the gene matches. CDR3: CASSLQAGGGMETQYF. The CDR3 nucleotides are TGCGCCAGCAGCCTACAAGCAGGGGGCGGGATGGAGACCCAGTACTTC.